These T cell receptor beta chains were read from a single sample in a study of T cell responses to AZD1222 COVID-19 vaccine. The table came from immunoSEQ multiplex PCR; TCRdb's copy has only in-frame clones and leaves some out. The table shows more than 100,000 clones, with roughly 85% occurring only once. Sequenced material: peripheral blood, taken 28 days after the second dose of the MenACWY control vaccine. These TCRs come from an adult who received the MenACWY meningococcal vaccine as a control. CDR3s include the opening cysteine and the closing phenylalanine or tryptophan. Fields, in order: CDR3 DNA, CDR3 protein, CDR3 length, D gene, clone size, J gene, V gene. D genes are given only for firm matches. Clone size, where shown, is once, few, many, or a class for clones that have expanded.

CDR3 DNA: TGTGCCAGCAGTGAAGGAGCCTCACTCACAGATACGCAGTATTTT
CDR3 protein: CASSEGASLTDTQYF
CDR3 length: 15
D gene: NA
clone size: NA
J gene: TRBJ2-3
V gene: TRBV2

CDR3 DNA: TGTGCCAGCAGCCACAGACGGATCTCTGGGGCCAACGTCCTGACTTTC
CDR3 protein: CASSHRRISGANVLTF
CDR3 length: 16
D gene: NA
clone size: NA
J gene: TRBJ2-6
V gene: TRBV5-4

CDR3 DNA: TGTGCCAGCAGCTTGATGGGGTCTTCGGAAGCTTTCTTT
CDR3 protein: CASSLMGSSEAFF
CDR3 length: 13
D gene: NA
clone size: NA
J gene: TRBJ1-1
V gene: TRBV11-3

CDR3 DNA: TGTGCCAGCAGCCAAGATCGGATCACAGATACGCAGTATTTT
CDR3 protein: CASSQDRITDTQYF
CDR3 length: 14
D gene: NA
clone size: NA
J gene: TRBJ2-3
V gene: TRBV4-2

CDR3 DNA: TGTGCCAGCAGCTTCGGCACAAGCGCTCCTGGAAACACCATATATTTT
CDR3 protein: CASSFGTSAPGNTIYF
CDR3 length: 16
D gene: NA
clone size: NA
J gene: TRBJ1-3
V gene: TRBV5-8

CDR3 DNA: TGCGCCAGCAGCCCCTTGACAGGGGGCTACGAGCAGTACTTC
CDR3 protein: CASSPLTGGYEQYF
CDR3 length: 14
D gene: TRBD1
clone size: NA
J gene: TRBJ2-7
V gene: TRBV4-1

CDR3 DNA: TGTGCCAGCAGCTTGGGTCAGGGGCGAGAGACCCAGTACTTC
CDR3 protein: CASSLGQGRETQYF
CDR3 length: 14
D gene: NA
clone size: NA
J gene: TRBJ2-5
V gene: TRBV5-4

CDR3 DNA: TGTGCCAGCAGCGTCCCAGACAGGGCTAATCAGCCCCAGCATTTT
CDR3 protein: CASSVPDRANQPQHF
CDR3 length: 15
D gene: TRBD1
clone size: NA
J gene: TRBJ1-5
V gene: TRBV6-5

CDR3 DNA: TGTGCCAGCAGTGCAGGAACAGATACGCAGTATTTT
CDR3 protein: CASSAGTDTQYF
CDR3 length: 12
D gene: NA
clone size: NA
J gene: TRBJ2-3
V gene: TRBV2

CDR3 DNA: TGTGCCAGCAGTCCAACCCGACAGGGGGGCACCGGGGAGCTGTTTTTT
CDR3 protein: CASSPTRQGGTGELFF
CDR3 length: 16
D gene: TRBD1
clone size: NA
J gene: TRBJ2-2
V gene: TRBV27

CDR3 DNA: TGTGCCACCAGCACGTCCCGGGACATTGGGAACACCATATATTTT
CDR3 protein: CATSTSRDIGNTIYF
CDR3 length: 15
D gene: NA
clone size: NA
J gene: TRBJ1-3
V gene: TRBV15

CDR3 DNA: TGTGCCAGCAAATGTTCGACTCTCTATAGCAATCAGCCCCAGCATTTT
CDR3 protein: CASKCSTLYSNQPQHF
CDR3 length: 16
D gene: NA
clone size: NA
J gene: TRBJ1-5
V gene: TRBV3-1/TRBV3-2

CDR3 DNA: TGCAGTGCTAGTATCGGGCCAAGCTCCTACAATGAGCAGTTCTTC
CDR3 protein: CSASIGPSSYNEQFF
CDR3 length: 15
D gene: NA
clone size: NA
J gene: TRBJ2-1
V gene: TRBV20-1

CDR3 DNA: TGTGCCAGCAGCCTTAGCAGCGGGGCTGGAGAGACCCAGTACTTC
CDR3 protein: CASSLSSGAGETQYF
CDR3 length: 15
D gene: TRBD2
clone size: NA
J gene: TRBJ2-5
V gene: TRBV25-1

CDR3 DNA: TGTGCCAGCCTATTGGGACTGAACAATGAGCAGTTCTTC
CDR3 protein: CASLLGLNNEQFF
CDR3 length: 13
D gene: NA
clone size: NA
J gene: TRBJ2-1
V gene: TRBV2

CDR3 DNA: TGTGCCATCTCAGGCAGACTCAGCTACGAGCAGTACTTC
CDR3 protein: CAISGRLSYEQYF
CDR3 length: 13
D gene: NA
clone size: NA
J gene: TRBJ2-7
V gene: TRBV10-3

CDR3 DNA: TGTGCCAGCAGCTACGGGGGGTTCGCAACTAATGAAAAACTGTTTTTT
CDR3 protein: CASSYGGFATNEKLFF
CDR3 length: 16
D gene: NA
clone size: NA
J gene: TRBJ1-4
V gene: TRBV7-2

CDR3 DNA: TGTGCCAGCAGTGAAATGGAAATGAACACTGAAGCTTTCTTT
CDR3 protein: CASSEMEMNTEAFF
CDR3 length: 14
D gene: NA
clone size: NA
J gene: TRBJ1-1
V gene: TRBV2

CDR3 DNA: TGTGCCAGCAGCTCTGGACAGAGCACAGATACGCAGTATTTT
CDR3 protein: CASSSGQSTDTQYF
CDR3 length: 14
D gene: NA
clone size: NA
J gene: TRBJ2-3
V gene: TRBV5-6

CDR3 DNA: TGTGCCAGCAGTTACCCGGGATATGATTGGGACAGGGTGGAGCAGTTCTTC
CDR3 protein: CASSYPGYDWDRVEQFF
CDR3 length: 17
D gene: TRBD1
clone size: NA
J gene: TRBJ2-1
V gene: TRBV6-2/TRBV6-3

CDR3 DNA: TGTGCCAGTAGTCCAACCGGGAAGACCTACGAGCAGTACTTC
CDR3 protein: CASSPTGKTYEQYF
CDR3 length: 14
D gene: NA
clone size: few
J gene: TRBJ2-7
V gene: TRBV19

CDR3 DNA: TGTGCCAGCAGCGCCCGGGACAGTCGCTTTGAAGCTTTCTTT
CDR3 protein: CASSARDSRFEAFF
CDR3 length: 14
D gene: TRBD1
clone size: few
J gene: TRBJ1-1
V gene: TRBV5-4

CDR3 DNA: TGTGCCACCAGCAGAGAGGGAAGTGCACTGGAAGCTTTCTTT
CDR3 protein: CATSREGSALEAFF
CDR3 length: 14
D gene: NA
clone size: once
J gene: TRBJ1-1
V gene: TRBV15

CDR3 DNA: TGTGCCAGTAGTATAGGAGGTCACCGTAATGAAAAACTGTTTTTT
CDR3 protein: CASSIGGHRNEKLFF
CDR3 length: 15
D gene: NA
clone size: NA
J gene: TRBJ1-4
V gene: TRBV19

CDR3 DNA: TGTGCCAGCAGTTTACCTGGGGGGGTAGATACGCAGTATTTT
CDR3 protein: CASSLPGGVDTQYF
CDR3 length: 14
D gene: TRBD2
clone size: NA
J gene: TRBJ2-3
V gene: TRBV28

CDR3 DNA: TGTGCCAGCAGTTTCTTACTAGCGGGCAACTCGAACACCGGGGAGCTGTTTTTT
CDR3 protein: CASSFLLAGNSNTGELFF
CDR3 length: 18
D gene: TRBD2
clone size: NA
J gene: TRBJ2-2
V gene: TRBV27

CDR3 DNA: TGTGCCAGCAGGGGGGACAGGGTGAACACTGAAGCTTTCTTT
CDR3 protein: CASRGDRVNTEAFF
CDR3 length: 14
D gene: TRBD1
clone size: NA
J gene: TRBJ1-1
V gene: TRBV28

CDR3 DNA: TGTGCCAGCAGCCTCCTATTGGGGGTGGCCGGGGAGCTGTTTTTT
CDR3 protein: CASSLLLGVAGELFF
CDR3 length: 15
D gene: NA
clone size: NA
J gene: TRBJ2-2
V gene: TRBV7-2

CDR3 DNA: TGCGCCAGCAGCCAAGTGAGATCATACGAAAAACTGTTTTTT
CDR3 protein: CASSQVRSYEKLFF
CDR3 length: 14
D gene: NA
clone size: few
J gene: TRBJ1-4
V gene: TRBV4-1